This TCR beta chain was captured in a study of T-cell memory formation after mild COVID-19. Notes on this clonotype: Its antigen is currently unknown.

Study results and caveats: Among contracting clones, CD4+ were mainly CM/EM and CD8+ enriched in EMRA. Balance between CD4 and CD8 was seen in clones contracting day 15 to 85, and a CD4+ lean was seen in later expanders.

From germline, CDR1 is SEHNR and CDR2 FQNEAQ (reference sequence). The CDR3 totals 15 residues. V shed 4 bases and J shed 0 bases, with 12 bases lying between them. TCRdb redid the calling of the 5' RACE reads with MiXCR, one entry per CDR3 protein. Among 470,000 or so distinct CDR3 sequences listed, over 15% were seen once. The sample comprised PBMCs or a T cell subset sorted from them (not recorded which). The chain has TRBV7-9 and TRBJ1-2; D call uncertain. The receptor comes from an adult woman who had mild COVID-19 (a few samples of this study predate the infection). Cell type and time point are not known. In DNA, the CDR3 is TGTGCCAGCAGCTCGCCCCCGCCCGCTAACTATGGCTACACCTTC. This sequence encodes CASSSPPPANYGYTF.